These 21 T cell receptor beta chains came from one sample sequenced in a study of blood T cell repertoires in COVID-19. TCRdb's copy holds only in-frame clones and misses some; the assay was immunoSEQ multiplex PCR. Counted here are fewer than 500,000 clones, roughly 86% occurring once; the ten biggest clones make up 1.3%. Sample: PBMCs or T cells enriched from blood (not recorded which). Source of these receptors: a man under 40 who had recovered from COVID-19.

The chain carries TRBV5-1 and TRBJ2-2; D call uncertain. This CDR3 comprises 11 residues. Trimming stripped 4 bases from V and 5 bases from J, with 3 bases between. Germline-derived CDR1 and CDR2 are SGHRS and YFSETQ. The CDR3 DNA sequence: TGCGCCAGCAGCATAACCGGGGAGCTGTTTTTT. The encoded protein is CASSITGELFF.

The V gene is TRBV30, the J gene TRBJ1-3; D is possibly TRBD1 (5 bases). Germline CDR1 is GTSNPN and CDR2 is SVGIG (reference sequence). With 0 bases removed from V and 0 bases from J, the gap between germline ends came to 12 bases. CDR3 length: 16 residues. This CDR3 reads CAWSVYRGSSGNTIYF. DNA for the CDR3: TGTGCCTGGAGTGTATATCGGGGGAGCTCTGGAAACACCATATATTTT.

The chain has TRBV9 and TRBJ1-6, with D tentatively TRBD1 (5 bases). V lost 1 base, J lost 13 bases, and 18 bases lay in between. The CDR3 is made up of 15 amino acids. Germline CDR1 is SGDLS and CDR2 is YYNGEE. CDR3: CASSVQAGKGNPLHF. The DNA of the CDR3 is TGTGCCAGCAGCGTACAGGCGGGAAAGGGGAACCCCCTCCACTTT. The full variable domain, rest sourced from reference TRBV9 and TRBJ1-6, is DSGVTQTPKHLITATGQRVTLRCSPRSGDLSVYWYQQSLDQGLQFLIQYYNGEERAKGNILERFSAQQFPDLHSELNLSSLELGDSALYFCASSVQAGKGNPLHFGNGTRLTVT.

V gene TRBV6-5 combines with J gene TRBJ1-6; 9 bases map to TRBD1. The CDR3 totals 14 residues. V shed 6 bases and J 9 bases; nucleotides not matched to a gene: 6. Germline V gives CDR1 MNHEY, CDR2 SVGAGI. The CDR3 DNA follows: TGTGCCAGCAGCGAGGGACAGGGCACTTCACCCCTCCACTTT. Translated, it gives CASSEGQGTSPLHF.

The chain recombines TRBV4-1 with TRBJ2-7, with TRBD2 as a possible D gene (5 bases). The V and J ends lost 2 bases and 2 bases respectively, with 13 bases between them. Germline V gene sequence: CDR1 MGHRA, CDR2 YSYEKL. The CDR3 has 15 amino acids. CDR3 region: CASSQNNGLPYEQYF. The CDR3 bases are TGCGCCAGCAGCCAAAACAATGGACTTCCCTACGAGCAGTACTTC.

The V gene is TRBV4-1, the J gene TRBJ2-3, with a weak D call TRBD2 (7 bases). V was pared by 3 bases and J by 0 bases, with 22 bases between. CDR1 is MGHRA and CDR2 is YSYEKL in the germline V gene. CDR3 length: 19 amino acids. The CDR3 reads CASSHPRLGASGSTDTQYF. Here the CDR3 DNA reads TGCGCCAGCAGCCACCCCCGGTTGGGGGCTAGCGGAAGCACAGATACGCAGTATTTT.

V usage is TRBV19 and J usage is TRBJ2-2, with 8 nucleotides matching TRBD1. V shed 6 bases and J 5 bases; nucleotides not matched to a gene: 5. The CDR3 is 14 residues long. Germline lookup yields CDR1 LNHDA and CDR2 SQIVND (reference sequence). In DNA, the CDR3 is TGTGCCAGTAGATGGGACAGGTTTACCGGGGAGCTGTTTTTT. This sequence encodes CASRWDRFTGELFF.

The V call is TRBV14, the J call TRBJ2-1; TRBD2 matches at 7 bases. The CDR3 has 17 residues. The J segment lost 7 bases and the V segment lost 0 bases, leaving 12 bases of the junction unmatched. Looked up from germline, CDR1 is SGHDN and CDR2 is FVKESK. The DNA for the CDR3 is TGTGCCAGCAGCCAAGATCTGTGGGGGGGGTCACGGAATGAGCAGTTCTTC. It yields the protein CASSQDLWGGSRNEQFF.

The chain joins TRBV27 to TRBJ1-2; D possibly corresponds to TRBD1 (6 bases). From germline, CDR1 is MNHEY and CDR2 SMNVEV (reference sequence). This CDR3 has 13 residues. V shed 10 bases and J shed 2 bases, with 14 bases lying between them. The CDR3 loop reads CATKGGMNYGYTF. In nucleotides, the CDR3 is TGTGCCACAAAGGGGGGGATGAACTATGGCTACACCTTC.

This chain links TRBV27 with TRBJ1-5; D ambiguous. The germline CDR1 and CDR2 sequences are MNHEY and SMNVEV (reference sequence). The CDR3 loop spans 17 amino acids. Trimming left V 8 bases short and J 0 bases short, with 20 bases between. CDR3 residues: CASAKGRGRYSNQPQHF. CDR3 sequence (DNA): TGTGCCAGCGCGAAAGGTCGGGGAAGATATAGCAATCAGCCCCAGCATTTT.

The V call is TRBV6-6, the J call TRBJ2-5, with D perhaps matching TRBD2 (6 bases). The CDR3 sequence is 16 residues long. Germline V gene lookup returns CDR1 MNHNY and CDR2 SVGAGI (reference sequence). V was shortened by 5 bases and J by 0 bases, with 16 bases between the two germline ends. CDR3 nucleotide sequence: TGTGCCAGCAGTATTTCCGGGGGATCGTACCAAGAGACCCAGTACTTC. Protein sequence: CASSISGGSYQETQYF.

The rearrangement links TRBV6-5 to TRBJ1-2; 10 nucleotides line up with TRBD1. Unmatched junction bases numbered 9, after V lost 5 bases and J lost 6 bases. This CDR3 has 15 residues. Germline V gene sequence: CDR1 MNHEY, CDR2 SVGAGI. The CDR3 here is CASSLGTGVSHGYTF. The CDR3 nucleotides are TGTGCCAGCAGTCTCGGGACAGGGGTATCTCATGGCTACACCTTC.

Comments on this clone: This CDR3 is also generated by other DNA sequences in the sample. The chain combines TRBV20-1 with TRBJ1-1; weak D call: TRBD1 (5 bases). The germline V and J ends were trimmed by 5 bases and 7 bases, with 11 bases remaining between them. The germline V gene has CDR1 DFQATT and CDR2 SNEGSKA (reference sequence). This CDR3 is 11 amino acids long. Written as DNA, the CDR3 is TGCAGTGCTGAAGACAGATATGAAGCTTTCTTT. This encodes CSAEDRYEAFF.

This chain connects TRBV4-1 to TRBJ2-7; 10 nucleotides match TRBD2. Looked up from germline, CDR1 is MGHRA and CDR2 is YSYEKL. CDR3 length: 16 amino acids. J lost 4 bases, V lost 3 bases, and 9 bases had no gene match. The CDR3 loop is CASSQEGLAIRYEQYF. The DNA for the CDR3 is TGCGCCAGCAGCCAGGAGGGACTAGCGATCAGGTACGAGCAGTACTTC.

The V and J genes are TRBV4-2 and TRBJ2-1, with 7 bases aligning to TRBD1. Trimming cost V 9 bases and J 6 bases; bases outside gene matches: 8. From germline, CDR1 is LGHNA and CDR2 YNFKEQ. The CDR3 loop spans 13 amino acids. CDR3 amino acids: CASSHRDSNEQFF. The DNA of the CDR3 is TGTGCCAGTTCACACCGGGACAGCAATGAGCAGTTCTTC.

This chain uses TRBV3-1 (or the pseudogene TRBV3-2) with TRBJ2-1; D perhaps matches TRBD2 (6 bases). Trimming pared 3 bases from V and 0 bases from J, leaving 12 bases between. The CDR3 covers 16 residues. The V gene's germline CDR1 is LGHDT and CDR2 YNNKEL (reference sequence). The CDR3: CASSQVSGPSYNEQFF. DNA of the CDR3: TGTGCCAGCAGCCAGGTTAGCGGCCCCTCCTACAATGAGCAGTTCTTC.

This clone appeared a few times. This chain connects TRBV6-6 to TRBJ2-7; 9 positions match TRBD1. There are 16 residues in the CDR3. The V gene's germline CDR1 is MNHNY and CDR2 SVGAGI (reference sequence). J was trimmed by 3 bases and V by 0 bases; bases with no gene match: 6. CDR3: CASSYSSPGQGYEQYF. The CDR3, as DNA: TGTGCCAGCAGTTACTCTTCCCCGGGACAGGGCTACGAGCAGTACTTC.

A few counts support this clone. The chain carries TRBV18 and TRBJ1-5, with TRBD1 identical over 8 bases. V lost 4 bases and J lost 5; bases outside the gene matches: 1. Germline V gene lookup returns CDR1 KGHSH and CDR2 LQKENI. The CDR3 consists of 13 residues. Written as DNA, the CDR3 is TGTGCCAGCTCACAGGGACAGGATCAGCCCCAGCATTTT. Translation gives CASSQGQDQPQHF.

This clone was seen a single time. J is TRBJ2-7 and V is TRBV7-9, with TRBD2 identical over 7 bases. V was clipped by 5 bases and J by 6 bases; unmatched bases: 16. The CDR3 loop spans 16 amino acids. Germline V gene sequence: CDR1 SEHNR, CDR2 FQNEAQ (reference sequence). DNA of the CDR3: TGTGCCAGCAGCGAGCCTAGCGGTGCTCTTAAAAGCGAGCAGTACTTC. Translating it yields CASSEPSGALKSEQYF. Full variable domain (rest looked up from reference TRBV7-9 and TRBJ2-7): DTGVSQNPRHKITKRGQNVTFRCDPISEHNRLYWYRQTLGQGPEFLTYFQNEAQLEKSRLLSDRFSAERPKGSFSTLEIQRTEQGDSAMYLCASSEPSGALKSEQYFGPGTRLTVT.

The chain has TRBV7-3 and TRBJ2-3; D is ambiguous. The germline V gene has CDR1 SGHTA and CDR2 FQGTGA. The V and J ends lost 5 bases and 5 bases respectively, with 11 bases between them. The CDR3 totals 13 residues. Written as DNA, the CDR3 is TGTGCCAGCAGCCGCGACAACGGAGATACGCAGTATTTT. It is translated as CASSRDNGDTQYF. The full variable domain, its missing parts supplied by reference TRBV7-3 and TRBJ2-3, is GAGVSQTPSNKVTEKGKYVELRCDPISGHTALYWYRQSLGQGPEFLIYFQGTGAADDSGLPNDRFFAVRPEGSVSTLKIQRTERGDSAVYLCASSRDNGDTQYFGPGTRLTVL.

The V and J genes are TRBV9 and TRBJ2-2, with D perhaps matching TRBD2 (6 bases). The CDR3 extends over 17 amino acids. CDR1 and CDR2 from the germline V gene are SGDLS and YYNGEE. V lost 4 bases and J 0 bases, leaving 16 bases between the germline ends. CDR3 protein: CASSPRGGRANTGELFF. The CDR3 DNA sequence: TGTGCCAGCAGCCCCCGAGGAGGGAGAGCGAACACCGGGGAGCTGTTTTTT.